Shown below are 16 T cell receptor beta chains from a single sample sequenced in a study of shared clonotypes between healthy human individuals. Measured with immunoSEQ multiplex PCR; TCRdb has only the in-frame clones, and not every one. This sample yields roughly 1,500,000 clones, of which 98% are seen a single time; around 0.45% belongs to the top ten. Sequencing was done on a sample of naive CD4+ T cells sorted from blood. Subset described: CD45RA+ positively selected. These receptors were collected from a man aged 30 to 45 in good health.

This clone was counted a single time. The chain carries TRBV19 and TRBJ1-4, with 8 bases lining up with TRBD1. The CDR3 runs to 17 residues. Germline V gene sequence: CDR1 LNHDA, CDR2 SQIVND (reference sequence). The ends lost 4 bases at V and 0 bases at J; junction bases unmatched: 7. CDR3 coding DNA: TGTGCCAGTAGTACCTGGACAGGGAGTGCAACTAATGAAAAACTGTTTTTT. Its translation is CASSTWTGSATNEKLFF.

The chain combines TRBV2 with TRBJ1-2, with a tentative D call TRBD1 (5 bases). CDR3 length: 13 amino acids. Trimming shortened V by 8 bases and J by 6 bases, and 16 bases separated the two germline ends. The germline V gene has CDR1 SNHLY and CDR2 FYNNEI. The CDR3 protein is CASLYRQTHGYTF. The CDR3 nucleotides are TGTGCCAGCCTCTACCGACAGACCCATGGCTACACCTTC.

The rearrangement links TRBV4-1 to TRBJ2-7; 9 nucleotides agree with TRBD2. There are 14 residues in the CDR3. The J segment lost 3 bases and the V segment lost 3 bases, leaving 3 bases of the junction unmatched. The germline V gene has CDR1 MGHRA and CDR2 YSYEKL. CDR3 nucleotides: TGCGCCAGCAGCCAGGCGGGAGGGAGCTACGAGCAGTACTTC. Protein: CASSQAGGSYEQYF.

The chain couples TRBV6-1 to TRBJ2-7; 10 bases are shared with TRBD2. This CDR3 has 14 residues. CDR1 MNHNS and CDR2 SASEGT come from the germline V gene. Trimming took 7 bases from V and 3 from J; bases not matched to a gene: 6. This chain's CDR3 is CASNLAGGYYEQYF. CDR3 nucleotides: TGTGCCAGCAATTTAGCGGGAGGTTACTACGAGCAGTACTTC.

The chain uses TRBV30 and TRBJ1-5, with 8 positions matching TRBD1. The germline gives CDR1 GTSNPN, CDR2 SVGIG (reference sequence). The CDR3 contains 15 residues. J gave up 4 bases and V 3 bases, and 8 bases lay outside the gene matches. The CDR3 DNA is TGTGCCTGGAGCACCGGACAGGGTTCAAATCAGCCCCAGCATTTT. It encodes CAWSTGQGSNQPQHF.

This clone was counted once. The genes are TRBV28 and TRBJ2-1; D might be TRBD2 (7 bases). The CDR3 contains 16 residues. V shed 7 bases and J shed 4 bases, with 20 bases lying between them. The germline V gene has CDR1 MDHEN and CDR2 SYDVKM. The chain's CDR3 is CASINSGRGGYNEQFF. CDR3 nucleotides: TGTGCCAGCATCAACTCAGGCAGGGGAGGGTACAATGAGCAGTTCTTC.

The chain has TRBV5-1 and TRBJ2-7; 7 nucleotides line up with TRBD1. This CDR3 region has 14 residues. Germline CDR1 SGHRS, CDR2 YFSETQ. J was trimmed by 3 bases and V by 0 bases; bases with no gene match: 3. CDR3 amino acids: CASSLDGTVYEQYF. The CDR3 nucleotides read TGCGCCAGCAGCTTGGATGGGACAGTCTACGAGCAGTACTTC.

The rearrangement joins TRBV7-8 to TRBJ2-1; 10 positions match TRBD1. Germline values: CDR1 SGHVS, CDR2 FQNEAQ. With 5 bases clipped from V and 8 bases from J, the junction kept 9 bases outside the gene matches. The CDR3 is 15 residues long. The CDR3 reads CASSARDRGIHEQFF. CDR3 DNA: TGTGCCAGCAGCGCCCGGGACAGGGGTATCCATGAGCAGTTCTTC.

This sequence joins TRBV2 and TRBJ2-6; tentative D call: TRBD1 (6 bases). The germline V gene encodes CDR1 SNHLY and CDR2 FYNNEI. The CDR3 loop spans 16 amino acids. V gave up 7 bases and J gave up 0 bases, with 13 bases separating them. In nucleotides, the CDR3 is TGTGCCAGCATCTGGACAGTCCCCTCTGGGGCCAACGTCCTGACTTTC. It specifies CASIWTVPSGANVLTF. Variable domain in full (rest from reference TRBV2 and TRBJ2-6): EPEVTQTPSHQVTQMGQEVILRCVPISNHLYFYWYRQILGQKVEFLVSFYNNEISEKSEIFDDQFSVERPDGSNFTLKIRSTKLEDSAMYFCASIWTVPSGANVLTFGAGSRLTVL.

The CDR3 region is CASSYQGNYGYTF. DNA of the CDR3: TGTGCCAGCAGTTATCAGGGGAACTATGGCTACACCTTC. V and J are TRBV28 and TRBJ1-2; the D gene is possibly TRBD1 (6 bases). Germline CDR1 MDHEN, CDR2 SYDVKM. Trimming removed 4 bases from V and 2 bases from J, with 8 bases in between. The CDR3 is 13 residues long.

J is TRBJ2-7 and V is TRBV6-5; D tentatively fits TRBD1 or TRBD2 (5 bases each). Per germline, CDR1 MNHEY and CDR2 SVGAGI. The germline V and J ends were trimmed by 6 bases and 2 bases, with 11 bases remaining between them. The CDR3 totals 13 residues. The CDR3: CASSQLGAYEQYF. In DNA form, the CDR3 reads TGTGCCAGCAGCCAACTAGGGGCCTACGAGCAGTACTTC.

This chain uses TRBV29-1 with TRBJ1-1, with 10 positions matching TRBD1. Germline CDR1 and CDR2: SQVTM and ANQGSEA. This CDR3 contains 14 residues. V shed 5 bases, J shed 5 bases, and the junction held 8 bases outside the gene matches. The CDR3 spells CSVTTGGVGTEAFF. Here the CDR3 DNA reads TGCAGCGTTACGACAGGGGGCGTGGGAACTGAAGCTTTCTTT.

The gene calls are TRBV29-1 and TRBJ2-1; no clear D gene. From germline, CDR1 is SQVTM and CDR2 ANQGSEA. The CDR3 is made up of 12 amino acids. The V gene lost 5 bases and the J gene lost 9 bases, with 14 bases spanning the gap. Here the CDR3 DNA reads TGCAGCGTTAGTTTTAGCTCGAGTGAGCAGTTCTTC. Translated, it gives CSVSFSSSEQFF.

The V gene is TRBV7-9, the J gene TRBJ1-3; D is ambiguous. Per germline, CDR1 SEHNR and CDR2 FQNEAQ (reference sequence). The CDR3 contains 14 residues. Trimming took 8 bases from V and 2 from J, leaving 13 bases between them. CDR3 DNA sequence: TGTGCCAGCCTCCATGGAGTGACTGGAAACACCATATATTTT. It translates to CASLHGVTGNTIYF.

Points on this clone: The sample has other DNA sequences that encode this CDR3 too. The rearrangement joins TRBV5-4 to TRBJ1-1, with D possibly matching TRBD1 (6 bases). The V end lost 3 bases, the J end lost 3 bases, and 9 bases lay between the germline ends. This CDR3 has 13 residues. Germline V gives CDR1 SGHNT, CDR2 YYREEE (reference sequence). The CDR3 region has the DNA TGTGCCAGCAGCTCCTACAGGGACACTGAAGCTTTCTTT. It encodes CASSSYRDTEAFF.

The chain joins TRBV10-3 to TRBJ2-3, with D possibly matching TRBD1 (5 bases). The CDR3 loop spans 15 amino acids. Germline CDR1 and CDR2: ENHRY and SYGVKD. The V and J ends lost 0 bases and 1 base respectively, with 8 bases between them. The CDR3 DNA follows: TGTGCCATCAGTGAGTCTAGGGGTGGCACAGATACGCAGTATTTT. Translation: CAISESRGGTDTQYF.